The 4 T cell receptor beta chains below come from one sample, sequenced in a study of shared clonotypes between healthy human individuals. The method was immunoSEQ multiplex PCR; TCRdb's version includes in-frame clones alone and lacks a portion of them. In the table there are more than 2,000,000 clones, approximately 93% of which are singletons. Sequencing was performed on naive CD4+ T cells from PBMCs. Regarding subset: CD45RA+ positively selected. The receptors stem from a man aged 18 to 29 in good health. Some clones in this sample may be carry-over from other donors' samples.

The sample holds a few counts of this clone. CDR3 amino acids: CAISGTNQPQHF. The CDR3, as DNA: TGTGCCATCTCCGGGACCAATCAGCCCCAGCATTTT. The chain employs TRBV10-3 and TRBJ1-5; a possible D gene is TRBD1 (5 bases). CDR1 is ENHRY and CDR2 is SYGVKD in the germline V gene. The CDR3 is made up of 12 amino acids. With 8 bases removed from V and 3 bases from J, the gap between germline ends came to 8 bases.

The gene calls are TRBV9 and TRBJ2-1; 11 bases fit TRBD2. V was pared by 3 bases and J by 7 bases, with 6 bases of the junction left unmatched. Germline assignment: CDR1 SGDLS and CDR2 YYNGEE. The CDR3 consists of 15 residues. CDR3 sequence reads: CASSAASGRWNEQFF. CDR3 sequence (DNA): TGTGCCAGCAGCGCTGCTAGCGGGAGGTGGAATGAGCAGTTCTTC.

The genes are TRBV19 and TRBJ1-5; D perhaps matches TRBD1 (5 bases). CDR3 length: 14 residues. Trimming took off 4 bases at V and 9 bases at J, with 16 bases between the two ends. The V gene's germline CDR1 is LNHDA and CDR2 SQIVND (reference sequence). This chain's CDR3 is CASSRQGMIGPQHF. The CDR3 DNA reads TGTGCCAGTAGTAGGCAGGGTATGATCGGGCCCCAGCATTTT.

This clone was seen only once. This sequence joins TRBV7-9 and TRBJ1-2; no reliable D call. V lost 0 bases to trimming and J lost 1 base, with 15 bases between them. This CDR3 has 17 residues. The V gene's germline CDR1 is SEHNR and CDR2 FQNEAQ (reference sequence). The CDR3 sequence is CASSLALYPSYNYGYTF. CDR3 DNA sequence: TGTGCCAGCAGCTTAGCTCTATACCCCTCCTATAACTATGGCTACACCTTC.